The source of this TCR beta chain is a study of cytomegalovirus exposure and HLA in healthy donors. TCRdb's table, derived via immunoSEQ multiplex PCR, lists solely in-frame clones and lacks some. This table has about 360,000 clones, around 86% appearing once. The CDR3 spans 10 residues. CDR1 and CDR2 from the germline V gene are SQVTM and ANQGSEA. The V and J ends lost 0 bases and 9 bases respectively, with 3 bases between them. V is TRBV29-1 and J is TRBJ2-1, with D unclear. The material sequenced was PBMCs. This receptor was identified in a woman between 18 and 30 years old in good health and CMV-seronegative. CDR3 sequence: CSVEDGEQFF. CDR3 nucleotides: TGCAGCGTTGAAGACGGTGAGCAGTTCTTC.